The clone carrying this TCR beta chain has just a few counts. The antigen remains undetermined. Trimming pared 3 bases from V and 4 bases from J, leaving 15 bases between. CDR3 size: 15 residues. From germline, CDR1 is MNHEY and CDR2 SMNVEV (reference sequence). This entry comes from a study of identical twins. MiXCR was run by TCRdb on the 5' RACE reads, yielding one entry per CDR3 protein. In the table there are roughly 250,000 distinct CDR3 sequences, around 15% of which are singletons. Study findings and constraints: Cord blood beta clonotypes present at high abundance carried fewer insertions; no such pattern appeared in memory repertoires. Potential partial confounding of zero-insertion analyses by invariant MAIT and iNKT cells was noted.

This chain joins TRBV27 and TRBJ1-2; a possible D gene is TRBD1 (5 bases). The sequenced sample consisted of memory (CD45RO+) T cells sorted from blood. This sequence originates from a woman aged 18-29 years in good health. CDR3 residues: CASSLHGGGGYGYTF. CDR3 in DNA: TGTGCCAGCAGTTTGCACGGGGGTGGGGGCTATGGCTACACCTTC.